This TCR beta chain was found in a study of early T cells in non-severe SARS-CoV-2 infection. Study-level information: Bulk RNA from unsorted whole blood was sequenced; chains were unpaired. The study, taken as a whole, reports: The study's VDJdb matching favored anti-spike CD8 responses and missed private and CD4 specificities.

With regard to this clonotype: No antigen is known for it.

The protocol attached unique molecular identifiers to individual cDNA molecules. MiXCR was run by TCRdb on the 5' RACE reads, yielding one entry per CDR3 protein. The sample yields under 60,000 distinct CDR3 sequences, over 9.5% seen once. The CDR3 has 15 residues. Germline CDR1 MDHEN, CDR2 SYDVKM. Trimming took off 5 bases at V and 6 bases at J, with 19 bases between the two ends. The chain is built from TRBV28 and TRBJ2-5, with D maybe TRBD2 (6 bases). Sequenced material: whole blood. This sequence was found in an adult who was a healthcare worker with PCR-confirmed SARS-CoV-2 infection or an uninfected control (not recorded which). CDR3: CASSPTPEGAKTQYF. DNA of the CDR3: TGTGCCAGCAGTCCCACACCGGAGGGTGCGAAGACCCAGTACTTC.